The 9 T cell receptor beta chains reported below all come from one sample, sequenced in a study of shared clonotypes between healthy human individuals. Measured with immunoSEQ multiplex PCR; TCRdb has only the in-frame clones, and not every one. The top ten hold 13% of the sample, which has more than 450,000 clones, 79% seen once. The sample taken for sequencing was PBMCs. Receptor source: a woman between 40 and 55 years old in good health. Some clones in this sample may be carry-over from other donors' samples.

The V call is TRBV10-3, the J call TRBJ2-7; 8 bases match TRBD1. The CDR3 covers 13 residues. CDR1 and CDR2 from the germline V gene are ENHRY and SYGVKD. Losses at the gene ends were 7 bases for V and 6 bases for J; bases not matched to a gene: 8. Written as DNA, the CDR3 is TGTGCCATCACCGACAGGGGTAACGGCGAGCAGTACTTC. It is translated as CAITDRGNGEQYF.

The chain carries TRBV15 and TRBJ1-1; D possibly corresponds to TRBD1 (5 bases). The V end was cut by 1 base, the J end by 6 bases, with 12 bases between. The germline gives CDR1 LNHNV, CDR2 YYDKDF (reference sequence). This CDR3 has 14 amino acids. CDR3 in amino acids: CATSRGLWTSEAFF. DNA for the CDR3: TGTGCCACCAGCAGAGGCCTTTGGACATCTGAAGCTTTCTTT.

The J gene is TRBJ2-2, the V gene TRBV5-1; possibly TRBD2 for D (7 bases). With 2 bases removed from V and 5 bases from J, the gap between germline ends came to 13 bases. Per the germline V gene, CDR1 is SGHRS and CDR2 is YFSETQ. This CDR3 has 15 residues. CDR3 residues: CASSLQGGRTGELFF. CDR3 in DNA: TGCGCCAGCAGCTTACAGGGAGGGCGAACCGGGGAGCTGTTTTTT.

The DNA of the CDR3 is TGTGCCAGCAGTTTAGGAGGGAGTGTGGCCAATGAGCAGTTCTTC. Translation: CASSLGGSVANEQFF. The chain combines TRBV28 with TRBJ2-1; possible D gene TRBD2, 6 bases. This CDR3 has 15 amino acids. The V gene lost 2 bases and the J gene lost 6 bases, with 14 bases spanning the gap. In germline, CDR1 is MDHEN, CDR2 SYDVKM.

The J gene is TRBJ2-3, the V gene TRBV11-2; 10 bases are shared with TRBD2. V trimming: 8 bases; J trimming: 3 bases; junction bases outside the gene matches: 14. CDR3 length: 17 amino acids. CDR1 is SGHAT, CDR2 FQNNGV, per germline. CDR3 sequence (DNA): TGTGCCAGCGGTTCAATAGCGGGAGGTGCTGGGACAGATACGCAGTATTTT. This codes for CASGSIAGGAGTDTQYF.

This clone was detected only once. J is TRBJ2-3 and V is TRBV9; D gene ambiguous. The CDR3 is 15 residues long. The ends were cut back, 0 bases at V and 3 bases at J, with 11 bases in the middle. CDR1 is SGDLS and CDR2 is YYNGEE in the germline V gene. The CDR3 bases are TGTGCCAGCAGCGTAGGTACAGTAAGTACAGATACGCAGTATTTT. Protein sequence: CASSVGTVSTDTQYF.

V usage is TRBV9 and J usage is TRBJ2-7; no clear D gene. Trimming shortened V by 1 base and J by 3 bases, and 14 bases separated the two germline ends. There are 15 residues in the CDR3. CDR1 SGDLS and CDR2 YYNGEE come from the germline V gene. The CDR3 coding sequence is TGTGCCAGCAGCGTAACTGACACCTTCGGCTACGAGCAGTACTTC. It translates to CASSVTDTFGYEQYF. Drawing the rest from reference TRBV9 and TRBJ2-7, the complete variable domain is DSGVTQTPKHLITATGQRVTLRCSPRSGDLSVYWYQQSLDQGLQFLIQYYNGEERAKGNILERFSAQQFPDLHSELNLSSLELGDSALYFCASSVTDTFGYEQYFGPGTRLTVT.

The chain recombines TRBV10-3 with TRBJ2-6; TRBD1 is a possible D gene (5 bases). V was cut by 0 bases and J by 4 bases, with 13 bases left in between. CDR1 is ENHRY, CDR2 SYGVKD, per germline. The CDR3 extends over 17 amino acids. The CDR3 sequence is CAISESNPGIGANVLTF. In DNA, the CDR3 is TGTGCCATCAGTGAGTCGAATCCAGGGATCGGGGCCAACGTCCTGACTTTC.

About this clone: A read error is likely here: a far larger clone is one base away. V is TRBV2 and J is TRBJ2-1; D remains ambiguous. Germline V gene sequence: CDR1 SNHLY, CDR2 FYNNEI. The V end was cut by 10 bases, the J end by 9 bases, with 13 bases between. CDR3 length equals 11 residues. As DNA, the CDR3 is TGTGCCAACACCCCGACGGTTGAGCAGTTCTTC. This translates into CANTPTVEQFF. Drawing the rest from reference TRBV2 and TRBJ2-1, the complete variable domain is EPEVTQTPSHQVTQMGQEVILRCVPISNHLYFYWYRQILGQKVEFLVSFYNNEISEKSEIFDDQFSVERPDGSNFTLKIRSTKLEDSAMYFCANTPTVEQFFGPGTRLTVL.